Here is one T cell receptor (beta chain) with its context. The germline gives CDR1 ENHRY, CDR2 SYGVKD. Deletions cut 7 bases from V and 5 bases from J, with 14 bases between. The CDR3 has 13 amino acids. This table comes from immunoSEQ multiplex PCR, and its TCRdb copy is limited to in-frame clones, with some not included. The sample has about 40,000 clones, roughly 88% seen once. The data were taken from a study of T cell changes during pregnancy in multiple sclerosis. The sequenced material came from PBMCs (not recorded whether the cells were cultured). This receptor was taken from a female donor with multiple sclerosis, enrolled in a pregnancy study. The chain recombines TRBV10-3 with TRBJ2-5; possibly TRBD1 or TRBD2 for D (5 bases each). CDR3 coding DNA: TGTGCCATCAAAAGGGGTGAGGGGGAGACCCAGTACTTC. This codes for CAIKRGEGETQYF.